This TCR beta chain was sequenced for a study of cytomegalovirus exposure and HLA in healthy donors (dated by TCRdb to the late 2010s). Turning to the overall study: An earlier analysis of about 560 of the donors reported approximately 280 Gb of sequence data and 95 million to 120 million unique TCR beta sequences obtained from 180 million or so T cells. An early release covering roughly 580 HLA-typed donors comprised 300 to 350 gigabases of sequencing data and around 86 million unique TCR sequences. Of the roughly 400 genotyped donors, over 70% fell in the genetic ancestry cluster associated with self-reported Caucasian donors. The study was designed to test whether signatures of past pathogen exposure could be identified by cataloging public T cell receptors. Using immunosequencing, the study profiled T cell repertoires from 666 subjects and related those repertoires to cytomegalovirus serostatus. Besides the first cohort of roughly 700 subjects, a separate validation cohort made up of roughly 120 different subjects was used. The study combined high-throughput TCR immunosequencing, statistical association of individual TCRs with disease status, and machine learning to predict cytomegalovirus infection status. A later analysis re-examined previously published TCR beta repertoires from roughly 720 donors and added high-resolution HLA genotyping to investigate patterns of TCR occurrence. In the later analysis, no new phenotypic data were used to find candidate immune exposures; instead, reliance was placed on TCR beta sequences and their occurrence across donors. An earlier analysis of 587 of the donors applied high-throughput TCR beta sequencing to assess whether each TCR beta V gene segment acted as functional or pseudogenic. Donor age, sex, ethnicity and CMV serostatus were compiled alongside the repertoire data. A later genetic analysis used genome-wide SNP genotypes for 398 of the 666 donors, treating that subset as a discovery cohort. All discovery cohort repertoires had been generated on a single sequencing platform. Both class I and class II loci were covered by HLA typing, at four-digit resolution. Typing coverage varied by locus: about 620-630 donors for A, B, C, DRB1 and DQB1; 522 for DQA1; about 600 for DPA1; 400 to 480 for DPB1. Because of strong linkage in the cohort, 5 or 6 DR-DQ haplotypes were treated as single units for association and clustering. Among around 400 genotyped donors of the cohort, an average of roughly 230,000 unique TCR beta nucleotide sequences was sequenced per donor, of which approximately 19% were non-productive.

About this clone itself: Its antigen has not been determined. No base qualities exist here, and no much larger clone lies one base off it.

What the study reported, not specific to this receptor: Immune exposure information for the cohort was limited to CMV serostatus. In a later analysis, TCR association rates were found to vary across HLA loci, with the most associated TCRs seen for DRB1 alleles and the fewest for HLA-C alleles. In a later genetic analysis, a missense DCLRE1C variant was associated with V-gene and J-gene trimming of TCR beta chains, and the association was replicated in an independent cohort. Most TCR sequences were observed very rarely across donors, whereas some public TCRs were present in many individuals. When HLA alleles, especially DR and DQ, strongly co-occurred, attributing TCR associations to individual alleles was difficult. The authors suggested that the approach could potentially be generalized to other disease states and immunological phenotypes. Cytomegalovirus status was reported to be diagnosed by the classifier with high specificity and sensitivity in both the original and validation cohorts. The sequencing pipeline was judged likely to have produced a cluster of highly shared sequence variants as a technical artifact. Because HLA typing was unavailable for some donors at each locus, only the typed subset was used in association tests. In a later analysis, HLA-associated TCR beta chains were found to be more clonally expanded and to have lower generation probabilities than equally common non-associated chains. Roughly uniform sequencing depth across donors was assumed in presence/absence analyses, although this assumption may not hold. A later genetic analysis reported fewer N-insertions in productive TCRs among donors in an Asian-associated ancestry cluster than the roughly 700-donor mean. In a later analysis, some 18,000 TCR beta sequences were associated with specific HLA alleles at a false discovery rate of 0.05. A further reported finding was that TCR beta sequences accurately predicted the HLA-A and HLA-B alleles for most subjects in the first cohort. Several of the top co-occurrence clusters appeared to be linked to parvovirus B19, influenza, CMV and Epstein-Barr virus, according to a later analysis. In vitro tests confirmed that a few of the cytomegalovirus-associated TCR beta chains recognize cytomegalovirus antigens. In the study, 150 to 200 TCR beta chains were listed as associated with cytomegalovirus. A later analysis found that most CMV-associated TCR beta chains appeared HLA-restricted, with HLA associations seemingly driven largely by CMV exposure. Only TCR beta chains were sequenced in this cohort, and the absence of alpha or paired-chain data limited detectable features. An earlier analysis of approximately 590 of the donors showed that most TCR beta V segments appeared in productive rearrangements either about 90% or about 30% of the time, which broadly matched IMGT annotations. The earlier analysis of 450 to 700 of the donors excluded some 15 rarely observed V segments, including chromosome 9 orphons, because counts were too low. Correlated functional status among segregating V segments might reflect linkage disequilibrium, but an unknown experimental factor could not be ruled out.

The method behind the library was the immunoSEQ multiplex PCR assay. The multiplex PCR relied on a mix of 60 forward primers for TCR Vbeta segments and 13 reverse primers for TCR Jbeta segments. A multiplex PCR assay on genomic DNA amplified the CDR3 region of rearranged TCR beta genes. On the Illumina HiSeq System, the amplified TCR beta libraries were sequenced as 87-base-pair reads. In the source study's methods: A later analysis counted tens of millions of unique TCR beta chains across the 666 repertoires, and around 9.9 million of these chains were shared by at least two donors. A nearest-neighbor algorithm error-corrected the raw reads and collapsed the reads into unique sequences, merging closely related sequences to remove PCR and sequencing errors. To assign V, D and J gene segments, CDR3 sequences were aligned to IMGT reference sequences. For a sequence to be retained, at least a six-nucleotide match to both a V gene segment and a J gene segment was required. A rearrangement counted as productive if the CDR3 had no stop codons and remained in frame with V and J, and every other rearrangement counted as non-productive. CDR3 was defined according to IMGT convention as the region running from the second conserved V-encoded cysteine to the conserved J-encoded phenylalanine. The earlier analysis of a few hundred of the donors excluded any sequence lacking an unambiguous match to a single V gene segment. An earlier analysis of several hundred of the donors classified V segments as functional when productive rearrangements were above 56.7% and as segregating when the standard deviation between donors was above 5%. A statistical classification framework was built for diagnosing cytomegalovirus status from the catalog of TCR beta chain sequences. In a later analysis, TCR nucleotide sequences were compared against IMGT/GENE-DB human TR gene sequences so that V and J genes could be assigned. A later analysis assigned CDR3 sequences and most-parsimonious VDJ recombination scenarios with the TCRdist pipeline. In a later analysis, each TCR beta chain was defined by its CDR3 amino acid sequence together with its V-gene family, and reads lacking a unique V-gene family were excluded. In a later analysis, a few hundred highly shared, low-generation-probability nucleotide sequences were removed to address suspected cross-contamination and a sequencing artifact. A later analysis calculated a clonal expansion index for each public chain from normalized within-repertoire ranks of inferred template counts. A later analysis computed generation probabilities with a VDJ recombination model fitted to out-of-frame rearrangements, and checked the results against IGoR. In a later analysis, TCR-TCR, TCR-HLA and TCR-CMV co-occurrence was scored with hypergeometric tests, and a repertoire-size bias correction was applied to TCR pairs. False discovery rates were estimated in a later analysis by permuting HLA or CMV assignments 20 times. In a later analysis, co-occurring TCRs were grouped using DBSCAN, with TCRdist sequence similarity added in when clustering inside HLA-allele-positive subsets. Repertoires with fewer than 30,000 or more than 120,000 public chains, plus five repertoires with anomalous nucleotide sharing, were excluded from co-occurrence clustering. TCRdb retrieved this table from immuneACCESS and kept in-frame rearrangements only. Not all clones are present; in checked studies, unresolved V genes account for under half, and no reason is known for the remainder. V and J calls and clone size are given by that table; D and trimming were obtained from the DNA. This sample gives 130,000 or so clones in total; roughly 71% of them show up just once. Of the sample, approximately 3% falls within the top ten clones.

The cohort consisted of 600 to 700 healthy bone marrow donors. All cohort members were sampled while nominally healthy, although unrecorded immune exposures were likely present. The donor was CMV seropositive and was included in the group of around 300 seropositive cohort members. Every donor gave a peripheral blood sample, and the peripheral blood mononuclear cells from that sample were used for TCR beta sequencing. Genomic DNA was extracted from the blood cell samples with the Qiagen DNeasy Blood Extraction Kit. The clonotype comes from a woman aged 40 to 49 in good health and CMV-seropositive. The sequenced material came from PBMCs.

The DNA sequence is TGTGCCAGCAAGCCTGGACAGGGGACTGAGCAGTTCTTC. This is translated as CASKPGQGTEQFF. Here the chain combines TRBV5-4 and TRBJ2-1; the junction holds 9 bases that match TRBD1. In the germline V gene (reference sequence), CDR1 corresponds to SGHNT and CDR2 to YYREEE. Trimming leaves V shorter by 6 bases and J shorter by 9 bases, with the junction holding 7 bases beyond the gene matches. The CDR3 has 13 amino acids, counting the end cysteine and phenylalanine. Of all the DNA, just the CDR3 is kept, 39 bases in frame from base 1.